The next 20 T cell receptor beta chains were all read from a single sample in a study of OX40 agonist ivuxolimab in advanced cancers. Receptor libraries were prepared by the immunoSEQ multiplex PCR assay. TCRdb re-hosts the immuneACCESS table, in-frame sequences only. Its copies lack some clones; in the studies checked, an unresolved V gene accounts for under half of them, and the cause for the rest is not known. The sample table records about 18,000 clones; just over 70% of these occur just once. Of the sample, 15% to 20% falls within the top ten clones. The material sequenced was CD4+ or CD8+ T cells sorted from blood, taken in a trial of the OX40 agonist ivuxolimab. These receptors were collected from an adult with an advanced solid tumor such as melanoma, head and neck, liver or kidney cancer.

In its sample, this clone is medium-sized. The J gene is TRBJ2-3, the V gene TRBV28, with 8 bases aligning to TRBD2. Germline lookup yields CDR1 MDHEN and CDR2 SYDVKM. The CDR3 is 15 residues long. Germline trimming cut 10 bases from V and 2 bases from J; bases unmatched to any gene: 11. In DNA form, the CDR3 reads TGTGCCACCTCCGATAGCGGGGATAACACAGATACGCAGTATTTT. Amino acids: CATSDSGDNTDTQYF. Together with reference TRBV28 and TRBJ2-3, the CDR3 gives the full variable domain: DVKVTQSSRYLVKRTGEKVFLECVQDMDHENMFWYRQDPGLGLRLIYFSYDVKMKEKGDIPEGYSVSREKKERFSLILESASTNQTSMYLCATSDSGDNTDTQYFGPGTRLTVL.

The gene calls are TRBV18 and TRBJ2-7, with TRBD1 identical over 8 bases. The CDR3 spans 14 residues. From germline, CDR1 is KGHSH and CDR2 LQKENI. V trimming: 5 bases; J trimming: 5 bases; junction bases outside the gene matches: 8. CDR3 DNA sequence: TGTGCCAGCTCAGCAGACAGGGGTAGCGACGAGCAGTACTTC. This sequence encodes CASSADRGSDEQYF.

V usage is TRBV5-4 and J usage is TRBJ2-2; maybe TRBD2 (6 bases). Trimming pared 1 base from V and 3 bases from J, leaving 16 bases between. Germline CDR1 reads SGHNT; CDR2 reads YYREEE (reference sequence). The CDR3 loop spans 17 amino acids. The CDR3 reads CASSLILTGADTGELFF. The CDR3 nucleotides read TGTGCCAGCAGCTTGATTCTAACGGGAGCGGACACCGGGGAGCTGTTTTTT.

The CDR3 loop is CASSFRGLEQPQHF. CDR3 coding DNA: TGTGCCAGCAGCTTTCGGGGGTTGGAACAGCCCCAGCATTTT. This rearrangement joins TRBV5-4 to TRBJ1-5; D might be TRBD1 (5 bases). Between the trimmed V and J ends, which lost 2 bases and 7 bases, there was a span of 13 bases. Germline loops: CDR1 SGHNT, CDR2 YYREEE (reference sequence). The CDR3 consists of 14 residues.

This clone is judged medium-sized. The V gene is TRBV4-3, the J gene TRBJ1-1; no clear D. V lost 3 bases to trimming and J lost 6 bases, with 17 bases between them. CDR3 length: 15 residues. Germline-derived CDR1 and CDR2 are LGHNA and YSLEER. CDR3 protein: CASSHPPGGSAEAFF. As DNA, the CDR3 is TGCGCCAGCAGCCATCCCCCCGGAGGGAGCGCTGAAGCTTTCTTT.

The CDR3 nucleotides are TGTGCCAGCGGCAGGGGGCAAACTGAAGCTTTCTTT. Amino acid sequence: CASGRGQTEAFF. V is TRBV6-1 and J is TRBJ1-1; 8 bases fit TRBD1. This CDR3 is 12 amino acids long. Germline CDR1 MNHNS, CDR2 SASEGT. V trimming: 8 bases; J trimming: 5 bases; junction bases outside the gene matches: 4.

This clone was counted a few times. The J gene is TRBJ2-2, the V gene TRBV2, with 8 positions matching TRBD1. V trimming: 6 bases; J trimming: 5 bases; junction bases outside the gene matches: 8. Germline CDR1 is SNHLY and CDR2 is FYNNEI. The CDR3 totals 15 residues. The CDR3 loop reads CASSLGQGGTGELFF. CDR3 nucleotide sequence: TGTGCCAGCAGCCTTGGACAGGGAGGAACCGGGGAGCTGTTTTTT.

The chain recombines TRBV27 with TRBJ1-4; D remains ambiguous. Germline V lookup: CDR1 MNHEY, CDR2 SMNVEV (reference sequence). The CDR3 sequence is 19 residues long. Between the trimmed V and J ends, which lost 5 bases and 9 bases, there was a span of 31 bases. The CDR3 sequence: CASSASPPGPLRSRKKLFF. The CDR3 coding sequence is TGTGCCAGCAGTGCCTCCCCGCCCGGACCGCTTCGGTCCCGAAAAAAACTGTTTTTT. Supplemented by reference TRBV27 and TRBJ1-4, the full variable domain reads EAQVTQNPRYLITVTGKKLTVTCSQNMNHEYMSWYRQDPGLGLRQIYYSMNVEVTDKGDVPEGYKVSRKEKRNFPLILESPSPNQTSLYFCASSASPPGPLRSRKKLFFGSGTQLSVL.

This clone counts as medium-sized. The CDR3 nucleotides read TGTGCCAGCAGCTTCTACACAGATACGCAGTATTTT. It translates to CASSFYTDTQYF. The rearrangement joins TRBV11-2 to TRBJ2-3; no reliable D call. The V gene lost 3 bases and the J gene lost 2 bases, with 3 bases spanning the gap. This CDR3 region has 12 residues. Germline CDR1 SGHAT, CDR2 FQNNGV.

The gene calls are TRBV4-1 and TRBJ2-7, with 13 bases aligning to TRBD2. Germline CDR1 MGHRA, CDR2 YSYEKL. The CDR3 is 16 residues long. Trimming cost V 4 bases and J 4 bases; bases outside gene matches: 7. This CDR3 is CASSPSRTSGSYEQYF. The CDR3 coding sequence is TGCGCCAGCAGCCCCTCTCGGACTAGCGGGAGTTACGAGCAGTACTTC.

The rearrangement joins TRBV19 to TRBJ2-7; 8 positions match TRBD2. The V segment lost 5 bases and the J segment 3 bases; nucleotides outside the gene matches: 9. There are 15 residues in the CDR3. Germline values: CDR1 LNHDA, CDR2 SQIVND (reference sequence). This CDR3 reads CASSGDLAGIYEQYF. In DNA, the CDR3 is TGTGCCAGTAGTGGGGACCTAGCGGGTATCTACGAGCAGTACTTC.

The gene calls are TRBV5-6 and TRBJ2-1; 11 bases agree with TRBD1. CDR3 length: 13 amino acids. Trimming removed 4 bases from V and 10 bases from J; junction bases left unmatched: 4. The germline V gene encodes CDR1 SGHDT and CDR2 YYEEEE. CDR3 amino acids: CASSAGQGVEQFF. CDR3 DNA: TGTGCCAGCAGCGCGGGACAGGGGGTCGAGCAGTTCTTC.

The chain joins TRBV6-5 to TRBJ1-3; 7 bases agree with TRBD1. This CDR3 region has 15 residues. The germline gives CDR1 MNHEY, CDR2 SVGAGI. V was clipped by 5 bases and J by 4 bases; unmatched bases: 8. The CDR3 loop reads CASSLAGGTGNTIYF. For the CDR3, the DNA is TGTGCCAGCAGTCTAGCAGGGGGTACAGGAAACACCATATATTTT.

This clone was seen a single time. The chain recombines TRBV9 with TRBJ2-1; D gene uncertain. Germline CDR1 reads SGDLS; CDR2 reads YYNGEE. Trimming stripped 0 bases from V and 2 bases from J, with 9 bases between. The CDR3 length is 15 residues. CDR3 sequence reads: CASSVAWNPYNEQFF. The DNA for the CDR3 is TGTGCCAGCAGCGTAGCGTGGAATCCCTACAATGAGCAGTTCTTC.

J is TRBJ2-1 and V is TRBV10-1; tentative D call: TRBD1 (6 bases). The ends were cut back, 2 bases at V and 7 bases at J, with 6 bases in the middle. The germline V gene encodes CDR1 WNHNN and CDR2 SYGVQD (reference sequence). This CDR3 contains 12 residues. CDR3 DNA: TGCGCCAGCAGTGAGACAGGGAATGAGCAGTTCTTC. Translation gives CASSETGNEQFF.

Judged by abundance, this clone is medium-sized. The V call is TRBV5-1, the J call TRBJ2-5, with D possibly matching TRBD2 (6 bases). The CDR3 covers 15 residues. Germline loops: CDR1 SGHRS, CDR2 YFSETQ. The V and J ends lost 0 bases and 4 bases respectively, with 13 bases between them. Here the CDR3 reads CASSLAGGGVETQYF. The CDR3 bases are TGCGCCAGCAGCTTGGCCGGTGGAGGGGTAGAGACCCAGTACTTC.

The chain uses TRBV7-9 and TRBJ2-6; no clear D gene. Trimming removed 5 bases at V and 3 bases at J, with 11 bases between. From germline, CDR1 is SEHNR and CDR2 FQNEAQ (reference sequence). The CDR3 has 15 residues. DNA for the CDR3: TGTGCCAGCAGCCTAGTATCCGGTGGGGCCAACGTCCTGACTTTC. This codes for CASSLVSGGANVLTF.

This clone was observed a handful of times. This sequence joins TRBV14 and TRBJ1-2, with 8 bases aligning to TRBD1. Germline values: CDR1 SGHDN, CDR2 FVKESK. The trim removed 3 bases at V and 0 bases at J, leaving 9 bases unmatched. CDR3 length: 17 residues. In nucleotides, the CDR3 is TGTGCCAGCAGCCATCTCGGACAGGGCTTAGCTAACTATGGCTACACCTTC. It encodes CASSHLGQGLANYGYTF.

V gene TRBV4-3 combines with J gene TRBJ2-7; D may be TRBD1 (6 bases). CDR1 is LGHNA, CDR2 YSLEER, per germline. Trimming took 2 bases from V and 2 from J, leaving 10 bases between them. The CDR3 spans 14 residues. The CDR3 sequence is CASSQRDTAYEQYF. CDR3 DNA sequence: TGCGCCAGCAGCCAAAGGGACACCGCCTACGAGCAGTACTTC.

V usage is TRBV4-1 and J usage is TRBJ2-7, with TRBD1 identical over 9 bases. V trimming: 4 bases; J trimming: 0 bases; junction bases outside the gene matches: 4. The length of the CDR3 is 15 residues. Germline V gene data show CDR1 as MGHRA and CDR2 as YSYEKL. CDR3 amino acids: CASSPTDRGSYEQYF. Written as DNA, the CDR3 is TGCGCCAGCAGCCCCACGGACAGGGGCTCCTACGAGCAGTACTTC.